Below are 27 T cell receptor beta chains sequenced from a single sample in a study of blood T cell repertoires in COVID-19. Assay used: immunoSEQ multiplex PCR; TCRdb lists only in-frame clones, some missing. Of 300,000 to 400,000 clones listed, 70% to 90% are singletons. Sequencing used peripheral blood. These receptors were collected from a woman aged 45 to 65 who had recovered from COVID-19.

The CDR3 region is CSVEAGTSGGDEQFF. The CDR3 DNA reads as TGCAGCGTTGAAGCCGGGACTAGCGGGGGCGATGAGCAGTTCTTC. This chain uses TRBV29-1 with TRBJ2-1; 14 nucleotides line up with TRBD2. Germline V gene data show CDR1 as SQVTM and CDR2 as ANQGSEA. The trim removed 1 base at V and 8 bases at J, leaving 4 bases unmatched. There are 15 residues in the CDR3.

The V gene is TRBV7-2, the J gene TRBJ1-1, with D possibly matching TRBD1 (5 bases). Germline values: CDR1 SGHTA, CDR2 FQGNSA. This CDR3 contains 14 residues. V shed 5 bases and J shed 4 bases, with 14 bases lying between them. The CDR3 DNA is TGTGCCAGCAGCCAGGGTTCGCAGAGCACTGAAGCTTTCTTT. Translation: CASSQGSQSTEAFF. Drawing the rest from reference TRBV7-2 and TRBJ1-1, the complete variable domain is GAGVSQSPSNKVTEKGKDVELRCDPISGHTALYWYRQSLGQGLEFLIYFQGNSAPDKSGLPSDRFSAERTGGSVSTLTIQRTQQEDSAVYLCASSQGSQSTEAFFGQGTRLTVV.

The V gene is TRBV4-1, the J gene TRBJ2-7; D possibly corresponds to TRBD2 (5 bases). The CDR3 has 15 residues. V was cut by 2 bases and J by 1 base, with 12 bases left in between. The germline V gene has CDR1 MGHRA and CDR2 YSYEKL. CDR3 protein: CASSQRETMSYEQYF. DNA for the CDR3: TGCGCCAGCAGCCAAAGAGAGACTATGTCCTACGAGCAGTACTTC.

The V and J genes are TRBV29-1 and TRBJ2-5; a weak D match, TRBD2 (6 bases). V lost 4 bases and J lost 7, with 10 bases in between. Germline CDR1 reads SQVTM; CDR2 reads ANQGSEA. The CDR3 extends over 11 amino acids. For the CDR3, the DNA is TGCAGCGTTGGTCAGGGAGGGACCCAGTACTTC. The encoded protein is CSVGQGGTQYF.

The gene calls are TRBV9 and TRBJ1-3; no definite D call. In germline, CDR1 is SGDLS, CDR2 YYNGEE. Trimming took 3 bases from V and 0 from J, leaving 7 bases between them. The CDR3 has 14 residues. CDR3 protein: CASSEQSSGNTIYF. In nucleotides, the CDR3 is TGTGCCAGCAGCGAACAGAGCTCTGGAAACACCATATATTTT. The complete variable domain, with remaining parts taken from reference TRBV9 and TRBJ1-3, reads DSGVTQTPKHLITATGQRVTLRCSPRSGDLSVYWYQQSLDQGLQFLIQYYNGEERAKGNILERFSAQQFPDLHSELNLSSLELGDSALYFCASSEQSSGNTIYFGEGSWLTVV.

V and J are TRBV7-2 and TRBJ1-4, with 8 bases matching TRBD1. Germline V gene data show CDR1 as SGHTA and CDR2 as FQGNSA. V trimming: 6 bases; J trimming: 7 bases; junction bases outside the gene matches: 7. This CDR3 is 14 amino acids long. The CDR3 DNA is TGTGCCAGCAGTCTCGGGACAGGCGGTGAAAAACTGTTTTTT. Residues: CASSLGTGGEKLFF.

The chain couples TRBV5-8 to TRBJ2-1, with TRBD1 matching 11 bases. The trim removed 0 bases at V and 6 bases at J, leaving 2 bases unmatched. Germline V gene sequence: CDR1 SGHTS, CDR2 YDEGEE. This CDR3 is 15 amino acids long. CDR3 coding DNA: TGTGCCAGCAGCTTGGACGGGACAGGGGGCAATGAGCAGTTCTTC. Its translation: CASSLDGTGGNEQFF.

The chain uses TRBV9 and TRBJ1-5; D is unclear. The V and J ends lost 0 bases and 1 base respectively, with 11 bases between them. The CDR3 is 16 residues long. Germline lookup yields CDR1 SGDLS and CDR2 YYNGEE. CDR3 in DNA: TGTGCCAGCAGCGTAGGGGCGGGAGGAAGCAATCAGCCCCAGCATTTT. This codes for CASSVGAGGSNQPQHF.

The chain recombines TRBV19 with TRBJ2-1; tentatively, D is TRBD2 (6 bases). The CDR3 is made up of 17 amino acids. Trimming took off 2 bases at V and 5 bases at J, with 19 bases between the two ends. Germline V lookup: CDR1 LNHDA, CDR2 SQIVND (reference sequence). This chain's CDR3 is CASSIRELRYSDNEQFF. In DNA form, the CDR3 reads TGTGCCAGTAGTATACGGGAGTTGAGGTATTCGGACAATGAGCAGTTCTTC.

CDR3 sequence: CAWSVIRDMNTEAFF. In DNA form, the CDR3 reads TGTGCCTGGAGTGTCATCAGGGACATGAACACTGAAGCTTTCTTT. The chain combines TRBV30 with TRBJ1-1; D perhaps matches TRBD1 (6 bases). The CDR3 has 15 residues. Looked up from germline, CDR1 is GTSNPN and CDR2 is SVGIG (reference sequence). The V end was cut by 0 bases, the J end by 0 bases, with 11 bases between.

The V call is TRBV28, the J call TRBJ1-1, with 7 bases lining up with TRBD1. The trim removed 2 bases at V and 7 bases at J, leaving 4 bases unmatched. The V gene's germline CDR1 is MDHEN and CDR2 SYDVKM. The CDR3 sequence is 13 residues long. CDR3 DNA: TGTGCCAGCAGTTTACGCTGGGACAGTGAAGCTTTCTTT. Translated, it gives CASSLRWDSEAFF. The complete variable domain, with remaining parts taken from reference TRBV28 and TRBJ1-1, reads DVKVTQSSRYLVKRTGEKVFLECVQDMDHENMFWYRQDPGLGLRLIYFSYDVKMKEKGDIPEGYSVSREKKERFSLILESASTNQTSMYLCASSLRWDSEAFFGQGTRLTVV.

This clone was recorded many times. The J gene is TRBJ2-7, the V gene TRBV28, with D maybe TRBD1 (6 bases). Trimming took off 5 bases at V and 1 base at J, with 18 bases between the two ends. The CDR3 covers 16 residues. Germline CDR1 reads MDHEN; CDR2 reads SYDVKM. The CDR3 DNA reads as TGTGCCAGCAGTCCCGGGACACGTTCTTATTCCTACGAGCAGTACTTC. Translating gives CASSPGTRSYSYEQYF.

This chain's CDR3 is CATRQSSSGNTIYF. CDR3 DNA sequence: TGTGCCACTCGACAGTCTTCCTCTGGAAACACCATATATTTT. V and J are TRBV19 and TRBJ1-3; tentatively, D is TRBD1 (5 bases). V lost 10 bases and J lost 0, with 13 bases in between. The CDR3 sequence is 14 residues long. Germline V gene lookup returns CDR1 LNHDA and CDR2 SQIVND (reference sequence).

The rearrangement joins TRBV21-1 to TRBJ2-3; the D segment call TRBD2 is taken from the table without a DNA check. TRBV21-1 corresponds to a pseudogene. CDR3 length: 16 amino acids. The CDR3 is CASSPMTGGSTDTQYF. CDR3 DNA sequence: TGTGCCAGCAGCCCCATGACGGGGGGGAGCACAGATACGCAGTATTTT.

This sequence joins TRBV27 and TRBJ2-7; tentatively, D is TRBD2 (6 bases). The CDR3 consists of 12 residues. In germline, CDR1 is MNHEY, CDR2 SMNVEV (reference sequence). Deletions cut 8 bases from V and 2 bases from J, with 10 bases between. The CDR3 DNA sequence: TGTGCCAGCCGCGGGATTACCTACGAGCAGTACTTC. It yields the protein CASRGITYEQYF.

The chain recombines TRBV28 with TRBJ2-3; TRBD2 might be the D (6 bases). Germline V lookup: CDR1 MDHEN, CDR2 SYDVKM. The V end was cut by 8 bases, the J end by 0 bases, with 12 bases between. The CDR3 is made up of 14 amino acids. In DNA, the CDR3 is TGTGCCAGCGGGGGGTGGGGCAGCACAGATACGCAGTATTTT. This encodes CASGGWGSTDTQYF.

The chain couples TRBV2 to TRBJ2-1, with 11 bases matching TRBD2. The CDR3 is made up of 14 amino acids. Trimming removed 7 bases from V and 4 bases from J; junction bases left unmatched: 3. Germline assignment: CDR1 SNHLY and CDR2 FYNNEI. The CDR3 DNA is TGTGCCAGCACGGGACTAGCGGAATACAATGAGCAGTTCTTC. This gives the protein CASTGLAEYNEQFF.

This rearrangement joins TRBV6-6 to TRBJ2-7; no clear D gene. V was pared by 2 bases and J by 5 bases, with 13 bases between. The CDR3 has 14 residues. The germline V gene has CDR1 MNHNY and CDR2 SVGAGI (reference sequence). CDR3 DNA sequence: TGTGCCAGCAGTTACGCGTCCAGGAACCACGAGCAGTACTTC. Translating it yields CASSYASRNHEQYF.

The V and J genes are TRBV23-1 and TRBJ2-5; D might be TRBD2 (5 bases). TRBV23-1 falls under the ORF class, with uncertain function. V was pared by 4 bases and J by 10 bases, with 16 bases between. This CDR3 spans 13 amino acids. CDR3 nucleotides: TGCGCCAGCAGTCGATCCCTATACCGGGGCCAGTACTTC. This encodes CASSRSLYRGQYF.

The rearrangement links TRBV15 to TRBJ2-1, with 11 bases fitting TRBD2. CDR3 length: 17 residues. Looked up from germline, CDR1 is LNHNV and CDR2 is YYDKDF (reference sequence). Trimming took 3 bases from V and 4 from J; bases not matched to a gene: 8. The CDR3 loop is CATSSDYSGRGYNEQFF. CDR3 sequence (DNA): TGTGCCACCAGCAGTGACTATAGCGGGAGGGGGTACAATGAGCAGTTCTTC.

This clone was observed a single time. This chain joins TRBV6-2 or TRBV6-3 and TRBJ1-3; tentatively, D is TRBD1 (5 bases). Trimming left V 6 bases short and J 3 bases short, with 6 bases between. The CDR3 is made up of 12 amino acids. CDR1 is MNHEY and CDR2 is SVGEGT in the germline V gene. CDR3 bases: TGTGCCAGCAGCGACAGTGGAAACACCATATATTTT. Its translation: CASSDSGNTIYF.

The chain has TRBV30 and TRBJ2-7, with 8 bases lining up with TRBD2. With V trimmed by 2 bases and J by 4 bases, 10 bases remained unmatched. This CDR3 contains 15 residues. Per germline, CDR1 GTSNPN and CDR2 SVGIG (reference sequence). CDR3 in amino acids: CAWSISGLALYEQYF. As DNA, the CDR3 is TGTGCCTGGAGTATATCCGGACTAGCCCTGTACGAGCAGTACTTC.

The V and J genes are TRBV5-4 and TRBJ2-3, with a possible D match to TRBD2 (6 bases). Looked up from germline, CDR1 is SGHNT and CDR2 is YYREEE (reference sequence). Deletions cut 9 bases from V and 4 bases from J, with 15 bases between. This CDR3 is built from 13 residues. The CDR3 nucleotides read TGTGCCACCCGACCGACTAGTTCAGATACGCAGTATTTT. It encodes CATRPTSSDTQYF. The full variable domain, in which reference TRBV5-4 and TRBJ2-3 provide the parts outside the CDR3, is ETGVTQSPTHLIKTRGQQVTLRCSSQSGHNTVSWYQQALGQGPQFIFQYYREEENGRGNFPPRFSGLQFPNYSSELNVNALELDDSALYLCATRPTSSDTQYFGPGTRLTVL.

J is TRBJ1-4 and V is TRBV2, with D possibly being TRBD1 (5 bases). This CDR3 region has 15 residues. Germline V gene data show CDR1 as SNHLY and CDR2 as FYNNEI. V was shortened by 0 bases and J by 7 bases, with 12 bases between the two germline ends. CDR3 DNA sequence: TGTGCCAGCAGTGAAGCGGGGGGAAACTCTGAAAAACTGTTTTTT. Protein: CASSEAGGNSEKLFF.

The DNA for the CDR3 is TGTGCCAGCAGTAAGTCAGGTAAACTTGGCAATGAGCAGTTCTTC. The encoded protein is CASSKSGKLGNEQFF. The chain has TRBV28 and TRBJ2-1; D unresolved. Germline V gene sequence: CDR1 MDHEN, CDR2 SYDVKM. Deletions cut 5 bases from V and 6 bases from J, with 17 bases between. The CDR3 is made up of 15 amino acids.

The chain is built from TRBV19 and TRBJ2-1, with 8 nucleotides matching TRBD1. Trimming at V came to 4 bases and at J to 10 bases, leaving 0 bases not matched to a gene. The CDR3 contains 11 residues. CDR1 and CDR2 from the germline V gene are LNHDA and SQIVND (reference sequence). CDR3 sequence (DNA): TGTGCCAGTAGTAACAGGGGGGAGCAGTTCTTC. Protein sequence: CASSNRGEQFF.

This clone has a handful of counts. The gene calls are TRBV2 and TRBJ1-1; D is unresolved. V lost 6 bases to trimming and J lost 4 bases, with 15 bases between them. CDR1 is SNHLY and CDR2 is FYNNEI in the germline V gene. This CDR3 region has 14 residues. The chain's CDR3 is CASRLQTRGTEAFF. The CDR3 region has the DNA TGTGCCAGCAGGCTTCAGACGCGGGGCACTGAAGCTTTCTTT.